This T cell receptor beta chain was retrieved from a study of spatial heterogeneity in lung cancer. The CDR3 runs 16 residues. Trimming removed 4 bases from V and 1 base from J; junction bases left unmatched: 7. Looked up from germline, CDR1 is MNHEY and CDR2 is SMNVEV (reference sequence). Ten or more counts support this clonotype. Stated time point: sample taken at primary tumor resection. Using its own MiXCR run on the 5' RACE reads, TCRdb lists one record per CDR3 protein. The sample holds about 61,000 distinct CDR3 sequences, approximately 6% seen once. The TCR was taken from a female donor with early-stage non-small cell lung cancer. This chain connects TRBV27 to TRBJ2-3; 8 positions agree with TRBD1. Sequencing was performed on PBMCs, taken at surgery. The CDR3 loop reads CASSSTGGGGTDTQYF. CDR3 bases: TGTGCCAGCAGTTCCACAGGGGGTGGTGGCACAGATACGCAGTATTTT.